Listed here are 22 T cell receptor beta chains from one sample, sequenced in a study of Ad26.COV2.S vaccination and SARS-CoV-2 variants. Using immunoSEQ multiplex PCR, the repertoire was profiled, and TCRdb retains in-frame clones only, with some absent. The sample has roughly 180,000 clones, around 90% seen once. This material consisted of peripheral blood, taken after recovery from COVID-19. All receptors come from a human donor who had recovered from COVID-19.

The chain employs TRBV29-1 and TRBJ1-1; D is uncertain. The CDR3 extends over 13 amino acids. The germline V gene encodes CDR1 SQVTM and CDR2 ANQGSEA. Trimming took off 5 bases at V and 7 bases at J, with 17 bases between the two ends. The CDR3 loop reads CSVCTRAALEAFF. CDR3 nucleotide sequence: TGCAGCGTTTGCACAAGGGCGGCCCTTGAAGCTTTCTTT.

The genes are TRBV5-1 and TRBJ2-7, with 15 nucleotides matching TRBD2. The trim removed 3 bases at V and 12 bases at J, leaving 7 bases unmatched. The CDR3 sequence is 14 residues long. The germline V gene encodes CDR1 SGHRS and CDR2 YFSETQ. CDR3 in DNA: TGCGCCAGCAGCTCCGGGACTAGCGGGGGGCCAGCGTACTTC. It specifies CASSSGTSGGPAYF.

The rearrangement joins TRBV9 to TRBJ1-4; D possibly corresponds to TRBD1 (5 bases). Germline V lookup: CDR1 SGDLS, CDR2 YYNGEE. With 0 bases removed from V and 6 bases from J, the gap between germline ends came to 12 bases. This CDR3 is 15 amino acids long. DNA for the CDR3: TGTGCCAGCAGCGTAGCTGGCGGGGGGGATGAAAAACTGTTTTTT. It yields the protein CASSVAGGGDEKLFF. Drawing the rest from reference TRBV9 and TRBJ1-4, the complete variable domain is DSGVTQTPKHLITATGQRVTLRCSPRSGDLSVYWYQQSLDQGLQFLIQYYNGEERAKGNILERFSAQQFPDLHSELNLSSLELGDSALYFCASSVAGGGDEKLFFGSGTQLSVL.

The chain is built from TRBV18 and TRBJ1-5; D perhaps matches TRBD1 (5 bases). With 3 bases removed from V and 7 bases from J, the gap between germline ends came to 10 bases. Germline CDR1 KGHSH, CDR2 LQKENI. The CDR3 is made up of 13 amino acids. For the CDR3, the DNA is TGTGCCAGCTCACCGGGACTTCAGCAGCCCCAGCATTTT. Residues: CASSPGLQQPQHF.

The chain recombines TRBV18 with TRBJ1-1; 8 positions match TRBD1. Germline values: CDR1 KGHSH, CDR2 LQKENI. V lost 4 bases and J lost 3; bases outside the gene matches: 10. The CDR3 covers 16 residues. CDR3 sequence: CASSQSGQGVDTEAFF. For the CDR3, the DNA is TGTGCCAGCTCACAGTCCGGACAGGGTGTGGACACTGAAGCTTTCTTT.

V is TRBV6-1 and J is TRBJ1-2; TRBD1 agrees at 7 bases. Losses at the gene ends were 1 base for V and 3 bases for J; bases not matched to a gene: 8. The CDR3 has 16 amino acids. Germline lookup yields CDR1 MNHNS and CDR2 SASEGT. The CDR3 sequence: CASSEGRRGPYYGYTF. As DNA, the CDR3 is TGTGCCAGCAGTGAAGGGCGGAGGGGGCCTTACTATGGCTACACCTTC.

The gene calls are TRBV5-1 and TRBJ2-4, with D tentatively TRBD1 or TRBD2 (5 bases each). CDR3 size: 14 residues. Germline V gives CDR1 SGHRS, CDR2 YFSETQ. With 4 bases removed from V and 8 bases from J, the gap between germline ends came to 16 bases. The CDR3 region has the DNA TGCGCCAGCAGCCCCAGGGACGTCGGGGACATTCAGTACTTC. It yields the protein CASSPRDVGDIQYF.

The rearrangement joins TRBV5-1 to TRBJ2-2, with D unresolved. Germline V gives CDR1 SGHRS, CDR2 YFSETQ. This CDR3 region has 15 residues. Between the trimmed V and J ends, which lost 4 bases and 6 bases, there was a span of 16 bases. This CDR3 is CASSHYDIGPGELFF. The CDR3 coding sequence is TGCGCCAGCAGCCATTACGACATAGGCCCCGGGGAGCTGTTTTTT.

The CDR3 DNA follows: TGTGCCATCAGTGAAATAGGCGAAAAACTGTTTTTT. Protein: CAISEIGEKLFF. The genes are TRBV10-3 and TRBJ1-4, with unresolved D. The CDR3 is made up of 12 amino acids. The V and J ends lost 3 bases and 8 bases respectively, with 7 bases between them. Germline-derived CDR1 and CDR2 are ENHRY and SYGVKD.

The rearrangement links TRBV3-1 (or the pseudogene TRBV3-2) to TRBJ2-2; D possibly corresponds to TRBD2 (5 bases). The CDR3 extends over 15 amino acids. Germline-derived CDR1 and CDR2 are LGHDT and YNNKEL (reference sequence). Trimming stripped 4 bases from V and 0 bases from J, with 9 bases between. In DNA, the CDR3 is TGTGCCAGCAGCCCCAGCGGAGCGAACACCGGGGAGCTGTTTTTT. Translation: CASSPSGANTGELFF.

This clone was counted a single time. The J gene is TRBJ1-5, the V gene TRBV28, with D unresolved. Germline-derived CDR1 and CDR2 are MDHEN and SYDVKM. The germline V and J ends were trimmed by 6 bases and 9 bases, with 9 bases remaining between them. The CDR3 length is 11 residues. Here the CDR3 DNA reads TGTGCCAGCAGCCCGAAAGGGCCCCAGCATTTT. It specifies CASSPKGPQHF. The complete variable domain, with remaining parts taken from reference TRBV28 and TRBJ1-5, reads DVKVTQSSRYLVKRTGEKVFLECVQDMDHENMFWYRQDPGLGLRLIYFSYDVKMKEKGDIPEGYSVSREKKERFSLILESASTNQTSMYLCASSPKGPQHFGDGTRLSIL.

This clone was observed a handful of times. The CDR3 DNA is TGTGCCATCAGTGGGGGGGCACAGGGGGGGACAGATACGCAGTATTTT. This encodes CAISGGAQGGTDTQYF. The rearrangement uses TRBV10-3 and TRBJ2-3, with D possibly TRBD1 on 8 matching bases. Looked up from germline, CDR1 is ENHRY and CDR2 is SYGVKD. The CDR3 has 16 residues. The germline V and J ends were trimmed by 4 bases and 3 bases, with 17 bases remaining between them.

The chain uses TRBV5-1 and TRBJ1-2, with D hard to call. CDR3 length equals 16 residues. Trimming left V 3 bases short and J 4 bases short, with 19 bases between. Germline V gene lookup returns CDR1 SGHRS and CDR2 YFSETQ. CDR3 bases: TGCGCCAGCAGCTCCGGACGTTCCGTCGGGTTCTATGGCTACACCTTC. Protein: CASSSGRSVGFYGYTF.

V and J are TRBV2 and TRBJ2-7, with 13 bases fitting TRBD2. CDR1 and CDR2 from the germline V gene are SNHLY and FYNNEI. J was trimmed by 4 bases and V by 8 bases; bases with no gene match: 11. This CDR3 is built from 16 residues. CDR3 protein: CASGGGLAGKGYEQYF. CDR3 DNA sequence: TGTGCCAGCGGGGGGGGACTAGCGGGAAAAGGGTACGAGCAGTACTTC.

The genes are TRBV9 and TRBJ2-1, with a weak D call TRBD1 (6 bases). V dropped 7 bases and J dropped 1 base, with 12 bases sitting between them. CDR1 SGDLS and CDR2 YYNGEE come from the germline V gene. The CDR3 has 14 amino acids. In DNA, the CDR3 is TGTGCCAGCGGGGGCGTAGGATCCTACAATGAGCAGTTCTTC. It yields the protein CASGGVGSYNEQFF. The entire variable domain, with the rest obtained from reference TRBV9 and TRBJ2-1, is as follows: DSGVTQTPKHLITATGQRVTLRCSPRSGDLSVYWYQQSLDQGLQFLIQYYNGEERAKGNILERFSAQQFPDLHSELNLSSLELGDSALYFCASGGVGSYNEQFFGPGTRLTVL.

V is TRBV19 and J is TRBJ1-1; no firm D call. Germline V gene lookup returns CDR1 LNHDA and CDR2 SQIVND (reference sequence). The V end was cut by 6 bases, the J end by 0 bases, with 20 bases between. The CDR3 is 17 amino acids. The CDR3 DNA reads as TGTGCCAGTAGCCCCGCCAGTATATGGCAAATGAACACTGAAGCTTTCTTT. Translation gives CASSPASIWQMNTEAFF.

CDR3 coding DNA: TGTGCCAGCAGTGAGACAGCTAACTATGGCTACACCTTC. Translating gives CASSETANYGYTF. The chain recombines TRBV6-1 with TRBJ1-2; D is perhaps TRBD1 (5 bases). CDR3 length: 13 amino acids. The V end lost 3 bases, the J end lost 0 bases, and 5 bases lay between the germline ends. Germline CDR1 reads MNHNS; CDR2 reads SASEGT.

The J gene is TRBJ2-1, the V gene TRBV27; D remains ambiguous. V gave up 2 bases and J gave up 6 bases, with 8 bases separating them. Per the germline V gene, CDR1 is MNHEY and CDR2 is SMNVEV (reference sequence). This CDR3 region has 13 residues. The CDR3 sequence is CASSLGLANEQFF. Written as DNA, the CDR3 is TGTGCCAGCAGTTTAGGCCTTGCCAATGAGCAGTTCTTC.

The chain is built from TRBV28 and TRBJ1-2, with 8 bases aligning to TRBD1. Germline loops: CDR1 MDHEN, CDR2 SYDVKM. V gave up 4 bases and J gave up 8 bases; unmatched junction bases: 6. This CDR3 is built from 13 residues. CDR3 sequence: CASSSTGVRGYTF. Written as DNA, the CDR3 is TGTGCCAGCAGTTCGACAGGGGTAAGGGGCTACACCTTC.

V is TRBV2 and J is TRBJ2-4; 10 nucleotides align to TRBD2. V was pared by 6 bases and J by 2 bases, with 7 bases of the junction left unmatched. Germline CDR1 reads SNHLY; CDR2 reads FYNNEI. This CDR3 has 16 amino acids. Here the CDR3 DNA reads TGTGCCAGCAGCCCCCTAGCGGGAGTTTCCAAAAACATTCAGTACTTC. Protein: CASSPLAGVSKNIQYF. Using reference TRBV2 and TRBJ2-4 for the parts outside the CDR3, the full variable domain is EPEVTQTPSHQVTQMGQEVILRCVPISNHLYFYWYRQILGQKVEFLVSFYNNEISEKSEIFDDQFSVERPDGSNFTLKIRSTKLEDSAMYFCASSPLAGVSKNIQYFGAGTRLSVL.

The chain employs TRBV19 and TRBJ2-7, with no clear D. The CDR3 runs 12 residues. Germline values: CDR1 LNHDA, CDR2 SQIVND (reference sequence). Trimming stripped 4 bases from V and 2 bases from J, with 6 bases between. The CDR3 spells CASSKNTYEQYF. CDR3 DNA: TGTGCCAGTAGTAAAAATACCTACGAGCAGTACTTC.

In DNA form, the CDR3 reads TGTGCCAGCAGTGAGGACGGGGACTCCTACAATGAGCAGTTCTTC. Its protein product is CASSEDGDSYNEQFF. The chain is built from TRBV6-1 and TRBJ2-1, with D possibly TRBD2 on 5 matching bases. The CDR3 sequence is 15 residues long. Between the trimmed V and J ends, which lost 3 bases and 0 bases, there was a span of 9 bases. Germline CDR1 and CDR2: MNHNS and SASEGT.